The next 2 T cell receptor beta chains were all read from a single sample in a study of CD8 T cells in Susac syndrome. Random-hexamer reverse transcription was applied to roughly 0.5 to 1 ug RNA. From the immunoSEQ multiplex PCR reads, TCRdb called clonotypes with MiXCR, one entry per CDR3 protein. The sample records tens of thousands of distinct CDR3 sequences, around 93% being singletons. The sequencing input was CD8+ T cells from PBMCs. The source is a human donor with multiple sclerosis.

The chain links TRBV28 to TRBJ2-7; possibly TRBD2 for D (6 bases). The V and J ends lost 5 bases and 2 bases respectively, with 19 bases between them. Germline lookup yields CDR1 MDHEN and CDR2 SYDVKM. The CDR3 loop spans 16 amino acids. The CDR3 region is CASSILVGGITYEQYF. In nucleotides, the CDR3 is TGTGCCAGCAGTATCCTTGTGGGGGGAATAACCTACGAGCAGTACTTC.

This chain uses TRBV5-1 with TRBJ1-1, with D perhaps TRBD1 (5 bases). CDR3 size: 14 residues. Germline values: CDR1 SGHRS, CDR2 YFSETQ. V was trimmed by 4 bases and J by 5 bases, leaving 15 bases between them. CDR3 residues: CASSITSGFTEAFF. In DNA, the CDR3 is TGCGCCAGCAGCATCACATCAGGGTTTACTGAAGCTTTCTTT.